This TCR beta chain was captured by sequencing in a study of cytomegalovirus exposure and HLA in healthy donors. Study results and limitations: As was reported, the classifier diagnosed cytomegalovirus status with high specificity and sensitivity. Some public TCRs appeared in many individuals, while most sequences were rare. TCR beta chains numbering 164 were designated cytomegalovirus-associated. In the approximately 120 validation repertoires, a later analysis found that first-cohort TCR clusters tended to co-occur.

TCRdb's table, derived via immunoSEQ multiplex PCR, lists solely in-frame clones and lacks some. Of around 120,000 clones in the sample, 88% are singletons; the top ten hold around 6%. With V trimmed by 3 bases and J by 1 base, 13 bases remained unmatched. The length of the CDR3 is 20 residues. In germline, CDR1 is MGHRA, CDR2 YSYEKL. Comments on this clone: Its antigen is unidentified.

Sequenced: PBMCs. The clonotype comes from a woman under 30 in good health and CMV-seropositive. V usage is TRBV4-1 and J usage is TRBJ1-3; 12 bases line up with TRBD1. This CDR3 reads CASSQTHPGQGASSGNTIYF. For the CDR3, the DNA is TGCGCCAGCAGCCAGACCCATCCGGGACAGGGGGCTTCATCTGGAAACACCATATATTTT.